This T cell receptor gamma chain was retrieved from a study of gamma-delta T cells after stem cell transplantation. This clone counts as hyperexpanded. V gave up 3 bases and J gave up 7 bases; unmatched junction bases: 9. The CDR3 sequence is 13 residues long. Germline V CDR1 and CDR2: GITISATS, ISYDGTV (reference sequence). TCRdb redid clone calling on the RT-PCR reads using CATT. The sample yields 300 or so gamma-chain clones, 54% seen once. The sample comprised gamma-delta T cells. This receptor was obtained from a human donor. It is not recorded whose cells these are; they may come from a transplant donor. V and J are TRGV9 and TRGJ1 or TRGJ2. The CDR3 region is CALWEPTNYKKLF. DNA for the CDR3: TGTGCCTTGTGGGAGCCTACCAACTATAAGAAACTCTTT.